This is a list of T cell receptor beta chains from one sample in a study. Each CDR3 protein is one row after TCRdb ran MiXCR on the RT-PCR reads. The sample has hundreds of thousands of distinct CDR3 sequences; about 14% are singletons. Sequences were obtained from memory CD4+ T cells from blood. The receptors were sampled from a female donor in good health, serving as a healthy control. Each CDR3 is given with its conserved first and last residue. Fields, in order: D gene, clone size, J gene, V gene, CDR3 protein, CDR3 DNA. A D gene is named only where the DNA matches it firmly. Size is stated for part of the rows, as once, few or many counts, or as a class when the clone is expanded.

>TRBD2|.|TRBJ2-7|TRBV12-3/TRBV12-4
CASRKGWLAGGYEQYF
TGTGCCAGCAGAAAAGGTTGGCTAGCGGGTGGGTACGAGCAGTACTTC
>.|.|TRBJ2-1|TRBV14
CASSQDRWSLDEQFF
TGTGCCAGCAGCCAAGATCGGTGGAGCCTCGATGAGCAGTTCTTC
>.|many|TRBJ2-1|TRBV12-3/TRBV12-4
CASSLLSGVAEQFF
TGTGCCAGCAGTTTACTTTCCGGGGTAGCTGAGCAGTTCTTC
>TRBD1|many|TRBJ2-1|TRBV20-1
CSVLGWDRGVDEQFF
TGCAGTGTGTTAGGGTGGGACAGGGGTGTCGATGAGCAGTTCTTC
>.|many|TRBJ1-2|TRBV4-1
CASSQEGSSYYGYTF
TGCGCCAGCAGCCAAGAGGGAAGCAGCTACTATGGCTACACCTTC
>.|many|TRBJ2-7|TRBV6-5
CASSPTTGFGLAYEQYF
TGTGCCAGCAGCCCAACGACAGGGTTCGGACTAGCCTACGAGCAGTACTTC
>TRBD1|many|TRBJ1-5|TRBV10-3
CAISTGDQPQHF
TGTGCCATCAGTACAGGGGATCAGCCCCAGCATTTT
>.|.|TRBJ1-5|TRBV9
CASSGDYSNQPQHF
TGTGCCTCCAGCGGTGACTATAGCAATCAGCCCCAGCATTTT
>.|few|TRBJ1-1|TRBV12-3/TRBV12-4
CASSSTRGTALNTEAFF
TGTGCCAGCAGTTCCACCAGGGGAACGGCCCTGAACACTGAAGCTTTCTTT
>.|.|TRBJ1-1|TRBV7-9
CASSLEALANTEAFF
TGTGCCAGCAGCTTAGAGGCATTAGCAAACACTGAAGCTTTCTTT